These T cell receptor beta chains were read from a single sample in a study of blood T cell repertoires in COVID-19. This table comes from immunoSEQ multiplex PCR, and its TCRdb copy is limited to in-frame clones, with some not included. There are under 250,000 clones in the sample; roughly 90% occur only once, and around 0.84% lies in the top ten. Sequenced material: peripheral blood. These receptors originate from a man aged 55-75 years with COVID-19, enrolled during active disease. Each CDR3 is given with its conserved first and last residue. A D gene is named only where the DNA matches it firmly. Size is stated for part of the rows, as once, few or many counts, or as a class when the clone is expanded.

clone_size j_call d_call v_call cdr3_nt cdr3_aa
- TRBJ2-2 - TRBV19 TGTGCCAGTAGTCAGAGAGTGAGGGTCACCGGGGAGCTGTTTTTT CASSQRVRVTGELFF
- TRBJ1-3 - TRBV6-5 TGTGCCAGCAGTCCCTCTCTTCATACAGGAAACACCATATATTTT CASSPSLHTGNTIYF
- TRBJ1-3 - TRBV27 TGTGCCAGCAGTTCTTCCGCGAGGGCTGGAAACACCATATATTTT CASSSSARAGNTIYF
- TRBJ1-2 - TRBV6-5 TGTGCCAGCAAGGCAGGGTTTAACTATGGCTACACCTTC CASKAGFNYGYTF
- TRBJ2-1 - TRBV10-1 TGCGCCAGCAGTGGTTTCCCCCCCGAGGAGCAGTTCTTC CASSGFPPEEQFF
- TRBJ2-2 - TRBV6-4 TGTGCCAGCAGTAAACAGGAGACCGGGGAGCTGTTTTTT CASSKQETGELFF
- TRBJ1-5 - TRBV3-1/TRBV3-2 TGTGCCATTAGATTCCCCGGGGGATGGAATCAGCCCCAGCATTTT CAIRFPGGWNQPQHF
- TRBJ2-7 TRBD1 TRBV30 TGTGCCTGGAGTGTCAAGGGACAGGGCTCCTACGAGCAGTACTTC CAWSVKGQGSYEQYF
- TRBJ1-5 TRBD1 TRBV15 TGTGCCACCAGCAGAGATGGGGCAGGGGGCGGGCAGCCCCAGCATTTT CATSRDGAGGGQPQHF
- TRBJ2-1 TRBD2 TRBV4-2 TGTGCCAGCAGCCAAGAATACGGGGGGGCCTCCTACAATGAGCAGTTCTTC CASSQEYGGASYNEQFF
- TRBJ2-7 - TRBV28 TGTGCCAGCAGTTTCCTCGGGACATACTACGAGCAGTACTTC CASSFLGTYYEQYF
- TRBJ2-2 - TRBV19 TGTGCCAGTAGGAGGGGTCGGCCCGGGTGGGACACCGGGGAGTTGTTTTTT CASRRGRPGWDTGELFF
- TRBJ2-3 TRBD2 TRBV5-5 TGTGCCAGCAGCTCTCCGGGACTAGCGGGAGGGTTTGGAGATACGCAGTATTTT CASSSPGLAGGFGDTQYF
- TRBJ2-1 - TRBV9 TGTGCCAGCAGCGTAGGGTCCGGGGTCTCCTACAATGAGCAGTTCTTC CASSVGSGVSYNEQFF
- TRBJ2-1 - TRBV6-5 TGTGCCAGCACCCAGGGCTTTGAGCAGTTCTTC CASTQGFEQFF
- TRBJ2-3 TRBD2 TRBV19 TGTGCCACTCAAGATAGCGGGAGGACAGATACGCAGTATTTT CATQDSGRTDTQYF
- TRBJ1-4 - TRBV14 TGTGCCAGCAGCCAAGATACAGTAAATGAAAAACTGTTTTTT CASSQDTVNEKLFF
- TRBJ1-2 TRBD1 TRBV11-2 TGTGCCAGCAGCTTAGTAGGGGGCGGGTATGGCTACACCTTC CASSLVGGGYGYTF
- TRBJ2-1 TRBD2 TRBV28 TGTGCCAGCACCTTGGGGAGGGCGGGATCTTACAATGAGCAGTTCTTC CASTLGRAGSYNEQFF
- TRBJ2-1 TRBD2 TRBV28 TGTGCCAGCAGTTTGACACTAGCGGGAGTATACAATGAGCAGTTCTTC CASSLTLAGVYNEQFF
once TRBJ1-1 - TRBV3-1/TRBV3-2 TGTGCCAGCAGCCATTCGGGACAAATGAACACTGAAGCTTTCTTT CASSHSGQMNTEAFF
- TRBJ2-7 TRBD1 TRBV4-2 TGTGCCAGCCGGGCCACAAGGACAGGGGGCGGCGAGCAGTACTTC CASRATRTGGGEQYF
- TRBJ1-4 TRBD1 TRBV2 TGTGCCAGCGCAGGGGGCGCTGAGGAAAAACTGTTTTTT CASAGGAEEKLFF
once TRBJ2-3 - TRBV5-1 TGCGCCAGCAGCTTGGTTCCTAGCGGCACAGATACGCAGTATTTT CASSLVPSGTDTQYF
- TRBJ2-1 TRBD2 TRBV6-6 TGTGCCAGCAGTTACTCGGAGCGGGGCAATGAGCAGTTCTTC CASSYSERGNEQFF
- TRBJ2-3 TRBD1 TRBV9 TGTGCCAGCAGCTCGGGAATGAGACAGGGAGCCACAGATACGCAGTATTTT CASSSGMRQGATDTQYF
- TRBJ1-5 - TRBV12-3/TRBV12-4 TGTGCCAGCAGTTTGGCGGGGGTTGGGCCCCAGCATTTT CASSLAGVGPQHF
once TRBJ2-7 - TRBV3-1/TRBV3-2 TGTGCCAGCAGCCAAGTGCTGACTAGAATTTTCTACGAGCAGTACTTC CASSQVLTRIFYEQYF
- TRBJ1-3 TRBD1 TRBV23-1 TGCGCCAGCAGTCCACAATCCGGTACAGGGGGCGGAAACACCATATATTTT CASSPQSGTGGGNTIYF
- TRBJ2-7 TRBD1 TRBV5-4 TGTGCCAGCAGCGCGGGACAGGGGGACCCCACCTACGAGCAGTACTTC CASSAGQGDPTYEQYF
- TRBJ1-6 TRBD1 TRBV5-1 TGCGCCAGCAGCTCAGAGGGGGCACGTAATTCACCCCTCCACTTT CASSSEGARNSPLHF
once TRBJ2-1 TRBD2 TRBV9 TGTGCCAGCAGCGCACTAGCGGGAGGCTCCAATGAGCAGTTCTTC CASSALAGGSNEQFF
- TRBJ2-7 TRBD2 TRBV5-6 TGTGCCAGCAGCTGGGGGGGACCGGCGGCCTACGAGCAGTACTTC CASSWGGPAAYEQYF
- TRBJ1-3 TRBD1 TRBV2 TGTGCCAGCAGTCAGGGACAGGCTGGAAACACCATATATTTT CASSQGQAGNTIYF
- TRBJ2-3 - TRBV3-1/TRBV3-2 TGTGCCAGCAGCCAAAATCAACGGGGGTGGGGCACAGATACGCAGTATTTT CASSQNQRGWGTDTQYF
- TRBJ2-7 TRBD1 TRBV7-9 TGTGCCAGCAGCTTAGCACACTGGACAGGGGCCCCCTACGAGCAGTACTTC CASSLAHWTGAPYEQYF
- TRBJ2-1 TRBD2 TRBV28 TGTGCCAGCAGTTCCGCTAGCGGGGGGGCAGCTGAGCAGTTCTTC CASSSASGGAAEQFF
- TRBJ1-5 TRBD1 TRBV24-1 TGTGCCACCAGTGACCCCCGGACAGGGGATCAGCCCCAGCATTTT CATSDPRTGDQPQHF
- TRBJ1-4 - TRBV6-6 TGTGCCAGCGGGGCCGGGGGAGGAGAAAAACTGTTTTTT CASGAGGGEKLFF
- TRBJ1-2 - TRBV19 TGTGCCAGTAGTATGTTAGGACCACTCTCGGGGGATGGCTACACCTTC CASSMLGPLSGDGYTF
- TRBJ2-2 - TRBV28 TGTGCCAGCAGCGCAAGCGGGCGCAACACCGGGGAGCTGTTTTTT CASSASGRNTGELFF
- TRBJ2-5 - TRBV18 TGTGCCAGCTCACCACAAGAGATCCAAGAGACCCAGTACTTC CASSPQEIQETQYF
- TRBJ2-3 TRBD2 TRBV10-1 TGCGCCAGCAGTTCGAGCGGGGCGGGTACCGGGTCAGATACGCAGTATTTT CASSSSGAGTGSDTQYF
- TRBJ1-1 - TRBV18 TGTGCCAGCTCACCAGACGGCAGGCGCCGAGCTTTCTTT CASSPDGRRRAFF
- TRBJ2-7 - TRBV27 TGTGCCAGCAGCCCGGGGACTTACTCTGGGGAGCAGTACTTC CASSPGTYSGEQYF
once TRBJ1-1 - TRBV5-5 TGTGCCAGCAGCTTGAGCAGGGAAAAGGCTTTCTTT CASSLSREKAFF
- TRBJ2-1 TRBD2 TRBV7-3 TGTGCCAGCAGCGTGGGACTAGCGGGCGAGCAGTTCTTC CASSVGLAGEQFF